The following is a T cell receptor (beta chain) sequence with its context. What it binds is not known. These data are taken from a study of T-cell reconstitution after alpha-beta-depleted transplantation in children. Unique molecular identifiers were incorporated into the prepared TCRbeta library. Each CDR3 protein is one row after TCRdb ran MiXCR on the PCR reads. Of about 70,000 distinct CDR3 sequences detected, about 11% appear once; the ten largest clones hold approximately 13%. Study observations and caveats: One year after transplant, T-cell counts and diversity came mostly from newly produced T cells. Several hundred graft clones that had expanded were reportedly the source of alpha-beta T cells about two months after transplant.

This CDR3 comprises 15 residues. The V end lost 5 bases, the J end lost 14 bases, and 26 bases lay between the germline ends. The receptor's source is a boy aged 5-17 years with acute myeloid leukemia, due to receive a stem cell transplant. Sequenced here: PBMCs, sampled before TCRalphabeta/CD19-depleted stem cell transplant. This chain joins TRBV12-3 or TRBV12-4 and TRBJ2-3; D call uncertain. The CDR3 loop is CASSPYGLQEPIWYF. CDR3 nucleotide sequence: TGTGCCAGCAGTCCTTACGGGTTGCAGGAACCAATTTGGTATTTT.